The subject of this entry is one T cell receptor (beta chain). Generated by immunoSEQ multiplex PCR, the TCRdb table keeps only in-frame clones and is missing some. The repertoire holds tens of thousands of clones, with 88% as singletons. The data stem from a study of blood T cell repertoires in COVID-19. V was clipped by 3 bases and J by 4 bases, with 9 bases between them. CDR1 and CDR2 (germline): SQVTM, ANQGSEA. The CDR3 loop spans 12 amino acids. This chain uses TRBV29-1 with TRBJ1-2; D unclear. The sample was peripheral blood. The source is a woman in her seventies with acute or convalescent COVID-19. CDR3 loop: CSVDSYLYGYTF. CDR3 nucleotides: TGCAGCGTTGACAGTTACCTCTATGGCTACACCTTC.